These T cell receptor beta chains were read from a single sample in a study of shared clonotypes between healthy human individuals. The table came from immunoSEQ multiplex PCR; TCRdb's copy has only in-frame clones and leaves some out. The sample gives 760,000 or so clones, about 96% of which show up once; around 0.25% is in the top ten. The source material was naive CD8+ T cells sorted from blood. The receptor source for this set is a man aged 30-40 years in good health. CDR3s include the opening cysteine and the closing phenylalanine or tryptophan. Each record gives: J gene, D gene, clone size, V gene, CDR3 DNA, CDR3 protein. The D gene is left open where the match is weak. Size is stated for part of the rows, as once, few or many counts, or as a class when the clone is expanded.

j_gene: TRBJ2-7; d_gene: NA; abundance: NA; v_gene: TRBV28; CDR3nt: TGTGCCAGCAGAATCCCAGCAAGGACGCGCGAGCAGTACTTC; CDR3aa: CASRIPARTREQYF
j_gene: TRBJ2-3; d_gene: TRBD1; abundance: NA; v_gene: TRBV30; CDR3nt: TGTGCCTGGAGTATCGGGGAACAGGGGTTGGGAGATACGCAGTATTTT; CDR3aa: CAWSIGEQGLGDTQYF
j_gene: TRBJ2-2; d_gene: TRBD2; abundance: NA; v_gene: TRBV27; CDR3nt: TGTGCCAGCAGACTAGCGGGAGTTCTCACCGGGGAGCTGTTTTTT; CDR3aa: CASRLAGVLTGELFF
j_gene: TRBJ1-2; d_gene: TRBD1; abundance: NA; v_gene: TRBV27; CDR3nt: TGTGCCAGCAGGGATGGGGGACAGTTCTATGGCTACACCTTC; CDR3aa: CASRDGGQFYGYTF
j_gene: TRBJ2-7; d_gene: NA; abundance: NA; v_gene: TRBV7-8; CDR3nt: TGTGCCAGCAGGATTAGAGGGAGAACCTACGAGCAGTACTTC; CDR3aa: CASRIRGRTYEQYF
j_gene: TRBJ2-1; d_gene: TRBD2; abundance: NA; v_gene: TRBV29-1; CDR3nt: TGCAGCGTTGAAGCTCGGGCTAGCGGGCACTCCTACAATGAGCAGTTCTTC; CDR3aa: CSVEARASGHSYNEQFF
j_gene: TRBJ1-4; d_gene: NA; abundance: NA; v_gene: TRBV4-3; CDR3nt: TGCGCCAGCAGCCAAGGGGTCTATGCGGGGATTAATGAAAAACTGTTTTTT; CDR3aa: CASSQGVYAGINEKLFF
j_gene: TRBJ2-7; d_gene: NA; abundance: NA; v_gene: TRBV30; CDR3nt: TGTGCCTGGGGAGGGGCCTACGAGCAGTACTTC; CDR3aa: CAWGGAYEQYF
j_gene: TRBJ2-5; d_gene: TRBD1; abundance: NA; v_gene: TRBV7-9; CDR3nt: TGTGCCAGCAGTTCGACCGTCCGGGACAGGGGCCTAAATTGGACCCAGTACTTC; CDR3aa: CASSSTVRDRGLNWTQYF
j_gene: TRBJ2-7; d_gene: NA; abundance: NA; v_gene: TRBV7-8; CDR3nt: TGTGCCAGCAGCTCGCCGGCGGGCCCTAGGGAGCAGTACTTC; CDR3aa: CASSSPAGPREQYF
j_gene: TRBJ2-3; d_gene: NA; abundance: NA; v_gene: TRBV29-1; CDR3nt: TGCAGCGTTGAAGAGGAGTTGGGGGCTGTTCGCACAGATACGCAGTATTTT; CDR3aa: CSVEEELGAVRTDTQYF
j_gene: TRBJ2-1; d_gene: NA; abundance: NA; v_gene: TRBV23-1; CDR3nt: TGCGCCAGCAGTCAACTCCGGGACGAAGCCTACAATGAGCAGTTCTTC; CDR3aa: CASSQLRDEAYNEQFF
j_gene: TRBJ2-2; d_gene: TRBD2; abundance: once; v_gene: TRBV18; CDR3nt: TGTGCCAGCTCACCATTCCTGGCTAGCGGAGTTAACACCGGGGAGCTGTTTTTT; CDR3aa: CASSPFLASGVNTGELFF
j_gene: TRBJ2-1; d_gene: NA; abundance: NA; v_gene: TRBV4-1; CDR3nt: TGCGCCAGCAGCCTTCCGAACAGGGCCCTCGATGAGCAGTTCTTC; CDR3aa: CASSLPNRALDEQFF
j_gene: TRBJ1-1; d_gene: NA; abundance: NA; v_gene: TRBV7-9; CDR3nt: TGTGCCAGCAGCCCTGGTGGGAACACTGAAGCTTTCTTT; CDR3aa: CASSPGGNTEAFF
j_gene: TRBJ2-7; d_gene: NA; abundance: NA; v_gene: TRBV27; CDR3nt: TGTGCCAGCAGTGGGAGTGGTCCTCCCTACGAGCAGTACTTC; CDR3aa: CASSGSGPPYEQYF
j_gene: TRBJ1-1; d_gene: NA; abundance: NA; v_gene: TRBV28; CDR3nt: TGTGCCAGCAGTCCCCGTGACTGGGAAGCTTTCTTT; CDR3aa: CASSPRDWEAFF
j_gene: TRBJ2-3; d_gene: TRBD1; abundance: NA; v_gene: TRBV29-1; CDR3nt: TGCAGCGTTGCGGGGTCCCCGGGACAGAACACAGATACGCAGTATTTT; CDR3aa: CSVAGSPGQNTDTQYF
j_gene: TRBJ2-1; d_gene: NA; abundance: NA; v_gene: TRBV7-9; CDR3nt: TGTGCCAGCGCGGATTTCACTGAGCAGTTCTTC; CDR3aa: CASADFTEQFF
j_gene: TRBJ1-1; d_gene: NA; abundance: NA; v_gene: TRBV7-9; CDR3nt: TGTGCCAGCAGCCAAGACTTGTTAGGGACTGAAGCTTTCTTT; CDR3aa: CASSQDLLGTEAFF
j_gene: TRBJ1-2; d_gene: NA; abundance: NA; v_gene: TRBV7-9; CDR3nt: TGTGCCAGCAGCTTAGAGCTGGTGACCTATGGCTACACCTTC; CDR3aa: CASSLELVTYGYTF
j_gene: TRBJ2-7; d_gene: TRBD2; abundance: NA; v_gene: TRBV5-8; CDR3nt: TGTGCCAGCAGCTTGCGGGAGGGCTATATCCCTTACGAGCAGTACTTC; CDR3aa: CASSLREGYIPYEQYF
j_gene: TRBJ2-1; d_gene: NA; abundance: NA; v_gene: TRBV6-5; CDR3nt: TGTGCCAGCAGTTACGGGGATGAGCAGTTCTTC; CDR3aa: CASSYGDEQFF
j_gene: TRBJ1-5; d_gene: NA; abundance: NA; v_gene: TRBV18; CDR3nt: TGTGCCAGCTCGCTTACAGCTTATAGCAATCAGCCCCAGCATTTT; CDR3aa: CASSLTAYSNQPQHF
j_gene: TRBJ1-3; d_gene: TRBD1; abundance: NA; v_gene: TRBV5-1; CDR3nt: TGCGCCAGCAGCTTACGCGGGACAGCCGAAGGAGACACCATATATTTT; CDR3aa: CASSLRGTAEGDTIYF
j_gene: TRBJ2-7; d_gene: NA; abundance: NA; v_gene: TRBV7-8; CDR3nt: TGTGCCAGCAGCTTAATACAGGACGAGCAGTACTTC; CDR3aa: CASSLIQDEQYF
j_gene: TRBJ1-1; d_gene: NA; abundance: NA; v_gene: TRBV10-3; CDR3nt: TGTGCCATCAGTGAGATTTCGGGAGGCACTGAAGCTTTCTTT; CDR3aa: CAISEISGGTEAFF
j_gene: TRBJ2-7; d_gene: NA; abundance: NA; v_gene: TRBV5-1; CDR3nt: TGCGCCAGCAGCTTGGCCAAACCCCGGGAGAAACCTGAGCAGTACTTC; CDR3aa: CASSLAKPREKPEQYF
j_gene: TRBJ2-7; d_gene: NA; abundance: NA; v_gene: TRBV29-1; CDR3nt: TGCAGCGTTGTACTTTCGACCTACGAGCAGTACTTC; CDR3aa: CSVVLSTYEQYF
j_gene: TRBJ2-3; d_gene: TRBD2; abundance: NA; v_gene: TRBV11-1; CDR3nt: TGTGCCAGCAGCCCGCACACTAGCGGGAGAACAGATACGCAGTATTTT; CDR3aa: CASSPHTSGRTDTQYF
j_gene: TRBJ2-1; d_gene: NA; abundance: once; v_gene: TRBV5-1; CDR3nt: TGCGCCAGCCGGGAGCCCACCTACAATGAGCAGTTCTTC; CDR3aa: CASREPTYNEQFF
j_gene: TRBJ2-7; d_gene: NA; abundance: NA; v_gene: TRBV14; CDR3nt: TGTGCCAGCAGCCATATGATTTCCGAGCAGTACTTC; CDR3aa: CASSHMISEQYF
j_gene: TRBJ2-7; d_gene: NA; abundance: NA; v_gene: TRBV7-9; CDR3nt: TGTGCCAGCAGTCACCAGGGGTTCGAGCAGTACTTC; CDR3aa: CASSHQGFEQYF
j_gene: TRBJ1-2; d_gene: TRBD1; abundance: NA; v_gene: TRBV4-1; CDR3nt: TGCGCCAGCAGCCCGATATCGACAGGGAGCAACTATGGCTACACCTTC; CDR3aa: CASSPISTGSNYGYTF
j_gene: TRBJ2-7; d_gene: NA; abundance: once; v_gene: TRBV7-9; CDR3nt: TGTGCCAGCAACTTAGTCGACGCCACCTACGAGCAGTACTTC; CDR3aa: CASNLVDATYEQYF
j_gene: TRBJ2-3; d_gene: NA; abundance: NA; v_gene: TRBV27; CDR3nt: TGTGCCAGCACTCGGGGGTACACAGATACGCAGTATTTT; CDR3aa: CASTRGYTDTQYF
j_gene: TRBJ1-5; d_gene: NA; abundance: NA; v_gene: TRBV7-2; CDR3nt: TGTGCCAGCAGCCTCACGGCCAGGGGAAGCAATCAGCCCCAGCATTTT; CDR3aa: CASSLTARGSNQPQHF
j_gene: TRBJ2-7; d_gene: NA; abundance: NA; v_gene: TRBV7-8; CDR3nt: TGTGCCAGCAGCACCCGGACTGACGGAGACGAGCAGTACTTC; CDR3aa: CASSTRTDGDEQYF
j_gene: TRBJ1-5; d_gene: NA; abundance: NA; v_gene: TRBV27; CDR3nt: TGTGCCAGCTCTCTTTTCTGGGGGAAAAACAATCAGCCCCAGCATTTT; CDR3aa: CASSLFWGKNNQPQHF
j_gene: TRBJ2-4; d_gene: NA; abundance: once; v_gene: TRBV5-4; CDR3nt: TGTGCCAGCAGCTCGGAGGGGGGTGAAAACATTCAGTACTTC; CDR3aa: CASSSEGGENIQYF